This T cell receptor (beta chain) derives from a study of T cell responses to AZD1222 COVID-19 vaccine (dated by TCRdb to the early 2020s). Study-wide context: AZD1222 recipients given second doses at about 4 weeks or at about 12 weeks were pooled, since spike-specific TCR depth and breadth were not found to differ between the two schedules. A total of 230 to 250 trial participants underwent TCR sequencing, of whom around 200 received two doses of AZD1222 and around 25 received two doses of the MenACWY control vaccine. Trial participants were enrolled by age into subgroups of 18-55, 56-69 and 70-plus years, and around 150, 29 and 61 TCR-sequenced participants, respectively, were included in these subgroups.

With respect to this clone: Its antigen has not been determined. Base qualities are not recorded, but no much larger clone differs from it by a single base.

The CDR3 regions of human TCRbeta chains were subjected to immunosequencing. The source study handled its data this way. TCRs in the repertoires were compared against a reference library of SARS-CoV-2-specific TCRs that had been generated with the MIRA antigen-specificity platform. Breadth was defined as the fraction of unique TCRs that were SARS-CoV-2-associated. Depth was defined as the fraction of total T cells that were SARS-CoV-2-associated. Using the MIRA data, each spike-specific TCR was mapped to the spike region that the TCR reacts to and placed in a CD4 or CD8 class. Log10-transformed breadth and depth values were compared by one-way ANOVA with Sidak's multiple comparisons tests. The immuneACCESS repertoire file appears here via TCRdb, limited to in-frame rearrangements. These files lack a portion of the clones; in checked studies, under half of the deficit traces to unresolved V genes, and the cause of the others is not known. V and J calls and clone size are as listed in that table; D and trimming were resolved from the DNA. This sample has about 130,000 clones in its table, and over 70% of those were observed once. The ten largest clones add up to under 7% of the sample.

Taken from cysteine to phenylalanine, the CDR3 has 12 residues. The kept DNA is CDR3 alone, 36 bases in frame from the first base. Based on the germline V gene, the CDR1 and CDR2 sequences are ENHRY and SYGVKD. V is clipped by 2 bases and J by 10 bases, and the sequence between their germline boundaries is 9 bases long. What the study reported, not specific to this receptor: The 56-69-year group was small, and its depth increase did not reach significance, likely because of low power. Most participants were white British and females outnumbered males, and the authors suggested that clonal diversity may have been underestimated. Vaccine-associated CD4 TCRs spanned the whole spike protein, with dominant responses in regions 160-218 and 743-854. Because no day 14 peak-response samples were available, repertoires were characterized only after the peak T cell response. Only five to seven AZD1222 recipients were SARS-CoV-2 seropositive at baseline, limiting conclusions about previously exposed vaccinees. Reportedly, close to half of the unique spike-specific TCRs recognized epitopes lying outside the regions that are mutated in the B.1.351 and B.1.1.7 variants. A significant rise in spike-specific TCR breadth and depth was observed after two AZD1222 doses relative to day 0 and relative to MenACWY recipients.

Explained via the paper, the time point label denotes: baseline before first vaccination. The vaccinee samples were drawn from two UK trials, COV001 and COV002, one of which was a single-blind randomized controlled phase 2/3 trial testing AZD1222 (ChAdOx1 nCoV-19) in healthy adults. For TCRbeta chain sequencing, PBMC samples from trial participants were taken at day 0 and at day 28 after the second dose. The source of this sequence is an adult in good health. The sample consisted of peripheral blood, taken on day 0 of AZD1222 vaccination. In this chain, TRBV10-3 is recombined with TRBJ2-1; the D gene is not confidently resolved. The DNA sequence follows: TGTGCCATCAGTGAGCCCCCACAGGAGCAGTTCTTC. Its protein reads: CAISEPPQEQFF.